This T cell receptor beta chain stems from a study of T cells in Graves' hyperthyroidism and ophthalmopathy. The wider study: At the time of initial diagnosis and before any treatment, peripheral blood was collected.

Enrolled ophthalmopathy patients presented with a Clinical Activity Score of at least 3, a NOSPECS grade of at least 4, and disease duration under 3 months. Used for diagnoses were clinical symptoms, serum thyroxine and TRAb, thyroid ultrasound and orbital computed tomography. Extraction of PBMCs used 9 to 10 ml of fresh peripheral blood. CDR3 length: 15 amino acids. Losses at the gene ends were 6 bases for V and 9 bases for J; bases not matched to a gene: 11. The germline V gene has CDR1 MNHEY and CDR2 SVGEGT. The source material, RNA transcripts, was used to amplify TCR beta CDR3 regions. With the HTBI primer set, the TCR CDR3 went through a first round of RT-PCR. In TCRdb, the multiplex PCR reads were re-called with MiXCR into one record per CDR3 protein. The repertoire has a few hundred thousand distinct CDR3 sequences, roughly 15% of them found once; the top ten carry 20%.

The source of this sequence is a woman aged 25 to 45 with Graves' ophthalmopathy. J is TRBJ2-1 and V is TRBV6-2 or TRBV6-3; 10 bases are shared with TRBD2. The sample taken for sequencing was blood. CDR3 in amino acids: CASRGGRAGGIEQFF. CDR3 nucleotides: TGTGCCAGCAGGGGGGGGAGAGCGGGAGGGATTGAGCAGTTCTTC.